The present T cell receptor delta chain was sequenced within a study of Vδ1+ human thymocytes. Broader study findings: Unlike peripheral blood Vdelta1+ controls, thymic delta-chain sequences included about 20% Vdelta2 and few Vdelta3. In the thymus, TRG and TRD repertoires looked highly polyclonal with Gaussian CDR3 lengths.

Germline loops: CDR1 GEAIGNYY, CDR2 EKD. V lost 0 bases, J lost 0 bases, and 9 bases stayed unmatched. This CDR3 comprises 17 residues. RNA was extracted from the cells and then reverse transcribed. Pooled V-gene forward primers with one constant-region reverse primer generated the CDR3 amplicons by multiplex PCR. TCRdb reprocessed the multiplex PCR reads through CATT. The sample has over 65,000 delta-chain clones; around 30% are singletons. This clone has just a few counts. Antigen unknown. After alphabeta T cell depletion, CD3+ Vdelta1+ Vdelta2- thymocytes were sorted. The TCR sequence derives from a boy younger than two who had congenital heart surgery. The chain uses TRDV2 and TRDJ1, with TRDD2 matching over 7 bases. The specimen was Vdelta1+ gamma-delta thymocytes from the thymus. Subset specified: FACS-sorted CD3+ TCRalphabeta- TCRVdelta1+ TCRVdelta2- thymocytes. This CDR3 reads CACDTALPPLYTDKLIF. The CDR3 bases are TGTGCCTGTGACACCGCCCTTCCTCCCCTGTACACCGATAAACTCATCTTT.